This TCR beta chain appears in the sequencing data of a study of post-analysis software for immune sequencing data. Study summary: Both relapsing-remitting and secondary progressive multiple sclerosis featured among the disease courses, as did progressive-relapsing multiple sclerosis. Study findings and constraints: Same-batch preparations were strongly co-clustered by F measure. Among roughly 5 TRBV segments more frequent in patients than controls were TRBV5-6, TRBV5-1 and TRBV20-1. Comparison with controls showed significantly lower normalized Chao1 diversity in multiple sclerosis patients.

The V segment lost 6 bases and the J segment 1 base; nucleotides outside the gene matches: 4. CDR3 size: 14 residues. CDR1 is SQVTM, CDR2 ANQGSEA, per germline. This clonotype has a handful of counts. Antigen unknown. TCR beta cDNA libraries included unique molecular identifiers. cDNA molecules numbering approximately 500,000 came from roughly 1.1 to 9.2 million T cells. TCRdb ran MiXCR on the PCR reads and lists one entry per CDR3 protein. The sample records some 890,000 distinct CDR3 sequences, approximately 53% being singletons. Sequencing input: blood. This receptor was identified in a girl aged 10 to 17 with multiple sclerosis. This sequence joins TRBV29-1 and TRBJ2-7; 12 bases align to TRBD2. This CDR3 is CSVRLAGGSYEQYF. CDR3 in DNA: TGCAGCGTCCGGCTAGCGGGAGGGTCCTACGAGCAGTACTTC.